The clone carrying this T cell receptor beta chain was detected only once. The antigen remains unidentified. This sample is part of a study of OX40 agonist ivuxolimab in advanced cancers. Turning to the study itself: The diagnoses of dose-escalation patients were hepatocellular carcinoma, melanoma, renal cell or head and neck cancer.

Measured with immunoSEQ multiplex PCR; TCRdb has only the in-frame clones, and not every one. In the table there are 65,000 to 75,000 clones, around 88% of which are singletons. General observations from the study: Averaged across samples, CD8+ T cells carried more expanded clones than CD4+ did.

The starting material was CD4+ or CD8+ T cells sorted from blood, obtained in a trial of the OX40 agonist ivuxolimab. The origin of this receptor is an adult with an advanced solid tumor such as melanoma, head and neck, liver or kidney cancer.

The CDR3 nucleotides read TGCAGCGTTCCCGGGACAGGGACCTACGAGCAGTACTTC. Amino acid sequence: CSVPGTGTYEQYF. This rearrangement joins TRBV29-1 to TRBJ2-7, with 9 bases aligning to TRBD1. CDR3 length equals 13 residues. Germline loops: CDR1 SQVTM, CDR2 ANQGSEA. V shed 5 bases, J shed 2 bases, and the junction held 4 bases outside the gene matches.